The 30 T cell receptor beta chains listed next were all sequenced from one sample in a study of T cell clonotyping in hematopoietic cell transplantation. Using immunoSEQ multiplex PCR, the repertoire was profiled, and TCRdb retains in-frame clones only, with some absent. The table includes 40,000 to 45,000 clones, roughly 94% detected once. The sample was peripheral blood mononuclear cells. The receptors come from a woman between 50 and 59 years old in good health. Some clones in this sample may be carry-over from other donors' samples.

The chain carries TRBV7-8 and TRBJ1-2; no clear D. The germline V gene encodes CDR1 SGHVS and CDR2 FQNEAQ. With 3 bases removed from V and 0 bases from J, the gap between germline ends came to 8 bases. The CDR3 is 14 amino acids. In nucleotides, the CDR3 is TGTGCCAGCAGCTTTAGACGGACTAACTATGGCTACACCTTC. Its translation: CASSFRRTNYGYTF.

The genes are TRBV25-1 and TRBJ2-1; D remains ambiguous. The CDR3 covers 17 residues. Trimming removed 5 bases from V and 4 bases from J, with 21 bases in between. The V gene's germline CDR1 is MGHDK and CDR2 SYGVNS. The CDR3 coding sequence is TGTGCCAGCAGTCCCGGGTGGCGCTCTGAAATTTACAATGAGCAGTTCTTC. This gives the protein CASSPGWRSEIYNEQFF.

Note on this clone: Other DNA sequences of this sample code for an identical CDR3. The CDR3 DNA sequence: TGTGCCAGCAGCCTTCAGGGGGGAGAGACCCAGTACTTC. It encodes CASSLQGGETQYF. V is TRBV5-4 and J is TRBJ2-5; D possibly corresponds to TRBD1 (7 bases). The CDR3 covers 13 residues. Germline V gene sequence: CDR1 SGHNT, CDR2 YYREEE (reference sequence). V shed 4 bases and J shed 4 bases, with 11 bases lying between them.

This CDR3 reads CASSLDRGAHEQYF. The CDR3 coding sequence is TGTGCCAGCAGCTTGGACAGGGGGGCCCACGAGCAGTACTTC. The chain links TRBV5-4 to TRBJ2-7, with 8 bases matching TRBD1. The CDR3 length is 14 residues. CDR1 and CDR2 (germline): SGHNT, YYREEE (reference sequence). V trimming: 0 bases; J trimming: 5 bases; junction bases outside the gene matches: 4.

J is TRBJ1-5 and V is TRBV19; no clear D. With 7 bases removed from V and 0 bases from J, the gap between germline ends came to 16 bases. This CDR3 region has 16 residues. The germline CDR1 and CDR2 sequences are LNHDA and SQIVND (reference sequence). The CDR3: CASKAKSFGSNQPQHF. CDR3 nucleotides: TGTGCCAGTAAGGCCAAGAGCTTTGGTAGCAATCAGCCCCAGCATTTT.

The J gene is TRBJ2-7, the V gene TRBV27, with TRBD1 as a possible D gene (6 bases). Trimming removed 2 bases from V and 6 bases from J, with 14 bases in between. Per the germline V gene, CDR1 is MNHEY and CDR2 is SMNVEV (reference sequence). CDR3 size: 14 residues. CDR3 bases: TGTGCCAGCAGTTTAGTCGTGACAGGTGCCGAGCAGTACTTC. It yields the protein CASSLVVTGAEQYF.

The rearrangement uses TRBV19 and TRBJ2-3; 11 bases map to TRBD2. V lost 5 bases to trimming and J lost 0 bases; unmatched junction nucleotides: 10. Germline values: CDR1 LNHDA, CDR2 SQIVND (reference sequence). The length of the CDR3 is 18 residues. The CDR3 sequence is CASSPGLAGPLSTDTQYF. DNA of the CDR3: TGTGCCAGTAGTCCCGGACTAGCGGGCCCCCTTAGCACAGATACGCAGTATTTT. Full variable domain (outside the CDR3, taken from reference TRBV19 and TRBJ2-3): DGGITQSPKYLFRKEGQNVTLSCEQNLNHDAMYWYRQDPGQGLRLIYYSQIVNDFQKGDIAEGYSVSREKKESFPLTVTSAQKNPTAFYLCASSPGLAGPLSTDTQYFGPGTRLTVL.

This clone was recorded once. The gene calls are TRBV7-8 and TRBJ1-2, with D perhaps matching TRBD1 (6 bases). This CDR3 spans 15 amino acids. Germline V gives CDR1 SGHVS, CDR2 FQNEAQ. The germline V and J ends were trimmed by 5 bases and 4 bases, with 17 bases remaining between them. CDR3 in DNA: TGTGCCAGCAGCCCCCTTCGGGGGGCGGGCTATGGCTACACCTTC. Translating it yields CASSPLRGAGYGYTF. The complete variable domain, with remaining parts taken from reference TRBV7-8 and TRBJ1-2, reads GAGVSQSPRYKVAKRGQDVALRCDPISGHVSLFWYQQALGQGPEFLTYFQNEAQLDKSGLPSDRFFAERPEGSVSTLKIQRTQQEDSAVYLCASSPLRGAGYGYTFGSGTRLTVV.

V gene TRBV6-1 combines with J gene TRBJ1-1; D remains ambiguous. CDR1 MNHNS and CDR2 SASEGT come from the germline V gene. Trimming pared 1 base from V and 3 bases from J, leaving 9 bases between. The CDR3 sequence is 14 residues long. The CDR3 here is CASSEGAEDTEAFF. The CDR3 DNA follows: TGTGCCAGCAGTGAAGGGGCCGAGGACACTGAAGCTTTCTTT.

The genes are TRBV19 and TRBJ2-1; D may be TRBD2 (6 bases). CDR1 and CDR2 from the germline V gene are LNHDA and SQIVND (reference sequence). With 5 bases removed from V and 6 bases from J, the gap between germline ends came to 14 bases. CDR3 length: 14 residues. This CDR3 reads CASSLQELANEQFF. The DNA for the CDR3 is TGTGCCAGTAGTTTACAAGAACTAGCCAATGAGCAGTTCTTC.

The chain couples TRBV7-2 to TRBJ1-1; 8 nucleotides line up with TRBD1. The V gene's germline CDR1 is SGHTA and CDR2 FQGNSA. The CDR3 runs to 18 residues. V lost 2 bases and J lost 0; bases outside the gene matches: 11. The CDR3 spells CASSLRGGTGALNTEAFF. The CDR3 coding sequence is TGTGCCAGCAGCTTAAGGGGGGGGACAGGCGCGCTGAACACTGAAGCTTTCTTT.

The chain combines TRBV5-1 with TRBJ1-3, with D unclear. CDR3 size: 15 residues. V lost 0 bases to trimming and J lost 0 bases, with 7 bases between them. The germline V gene has CDR1 SGHRS and CDR2 YFSETQ. In DNA form, the CDR3 reads TGCGCCAGCAGCTTGGACCTGTCCTCTGGAAACACCATATATTTT. Amino acid sequence: CASSLDLSSGNTIYF.

The chain has TRBV10-3 and TRBJ2-5; 9 nucleotides match TRBD2. Germline V gene sequence: CDR1 ENHRY, CDR2 SYGVKD. With 1 base clipped from V and 4 bases from J, the junction kept 1 base outside the gene matches. This CDR3 is 14 amino acids long. CDR3 in DNA: TGTGCCATCAGTGAGTTGCGGGGGGGAGAGACCCAGTACTTC. Protein: CAISELRGGETQYF.

The CDR3 DNA sequence: TGCGCCAGCAGCTCAGGCGAGGGGTCCGAGCAGTACTTC. Translating it yields CASSSGEGSEQYF. The V gene is TRBV5-1, the J gene TRBJ2-7; TRBD1 or TRBD2 may be the D gene (5 bases each). Germline V gene sequence: CDR1 SGHRS, CDR2 YFSETQ. V was pared by 3 bases and J by 6 bases, with 13 bases between. The CDR3 sequence is 13 residues long.

The chain's CDR3 is CSGERAGGYNEQFF. The CDR3 nucleotides are TGCAGCGGCGAGCGAGCGGGGGGTTACAATGAGCAGTTCTTC. This chain links TRBV29-1 with TRBJ2-1; 9 bases match TRBD2. The CDR3 contains 14 residues. The V and J ends lost 7 bases and 4 bases, in that order; junction bases with no gene match: 8. Germline CDR1 is SQVTM and CDR2 is ANQGSEA.

The chain joins TRBV13 to TRBJ1-2, with 10 bases lining up with TRBD1. J was trimmed by 8 bases and V by 0 bases; bases with no gene match: 9. This CDR3 has 16 residues. Per the germline V gene, CDR1 is PRHDT and CDR2 is FYEKMQ (reference sequence). Here the CDR3 DNA reads TGTGCCAGCAGCTTAGGTGGACAGGGGGAACGGGTGGGCTACACCTTC. Its translation is CASSLGGQGERVGYTF.

The chain links TRBV30 to TRBJ2-5; TRBD2 agrees at 7 bases. CDR3 length: 11 amino acids. Per the germline V gene, CDR1 is GTSNPN and CDR2 is SVGIG (reference sequence). V lost 0 bases and J lost 13; bases outside the gene matches: 5. CDR3: CAWSVSAGVYF. DNA for the CDR3: TGTGCCTGGAGTGTAAGCGCGGGGGTGTACTTC.

V is TRBV7-9 and J is TRBJ1-6; perhaps TRBD1 as D (6 bases). V shed 11 bases and J shed 0 bases, with 14 bases lying between them. This CDR3 comprises 15 residues. The germline gives CDR1 SEHNR, CDR2 FQNEAQ (reference sequence). CDR3 DNA: TGTGCCTCAGTTAGGGGGAGCTCCTATAATTCACCCCTCCACTTT. Protein product: CASVRGSSYNSPLHF. Full variable domain (remainder filled in from reference TRBV7-9 and TRBJ1-6): DTGVSQNPRHKITKRGQNVTFRCDPISEHNRLYWYRQTLGQGPEFLTYFQNEAQLEKSRLLSDRFSAERPKGSFSTLEIQRTEQGDSAMYLCASVRGSSYNSPLHFGNGTRLTVT.

This sequence joins TRBV15 and TRBJ1-2, with 12 bases fitting TRBD1. The CDR3 runs to 17 residues. The trim removed 1 base at V and 4 bases at J, leaving 7 bases unmatched. Germline V gene sequence: CDR1 LNHNV, CDR2 YYDKDF (reference sequence). CDR3: CATSRGGTGGAGYGYTF. CDR3 in DNA: TGTGCCACCAGCAGAGGGGGGACAGGGGGCGCCGGCTATGGCTACACCTTC. Combining the CDR3 with reference TRBV15 and TRBJ1-2 gives the whole variable domain DAMVIQNPRYQVTQFGKPVTLSCSQTLNHNVMYWYQQKSSQAPKLLFHYYDKDFNNEADTPDNFQSRRPNTSFCFLDIRSPGLGDTAMYLCATSRGGTGGAGYGYTFGSGTRLTVV.

The chain recombines TRBV19 with TRBJ1-6; 9 bases line up with TRBD1. With V trimmed by 3 bases and J by 10 bases, 7 bases remained unmatched. CDR1 is LNHDA and CDR2 is SQIVND in the germline V gene (reference sequence). The length of the CDR3 is 15 residues. This CDR3 reads CASSIIGQGNSPLHF. For the CDR3, the DNA is TGTGCCAGTAGTATTATTGGACAGGGGAACTCACCCCTCCACTTT.

The chain has TRBV7-2 and TRBJ2-3; the match to TRBD2 covers 11 bases. Trimming cost V 2 bases and J 0 bases; bases outside gene matches: 10. The germline CDR1 and CDR2 sequences are SGHTA and FQGNSA. The CDR3 consists of 19 residues. The CDR3 region is CASSLTSGGHYSSTDTQYF. For the CDR3, the DNA is TGTGCCAGCAGCTTAACTAGCGGGGGACATTATTCTAGCACAGATACGCAGTATTTT.

The rearrangement uses TRBV6-1 and TRBJ1-2, with D possibly TRBD1 on 6 matching bases. Germline CDR1 and CDR2: MNHNS and SASEGT. The CDR3 runs to 11 residues. The V end was cut by 8 bases, the J end by 6 bases, with 10 bases between. CDR3: CASGSGDGYTF. For the CDR3, the DNA is TGTGCCAGCGGTTCAGGGGATGGCTACACCTTC.

The rearrangement uses TRBV29-1 and TRBJ1-6; the D gene is possibly TRBD1 (6 bases). The CDR3 runs 15 residues. V was clipped by 6 bases and J by 5 bases, with 17 bases between them. The germline CDR1 and CDR2 sequences are SQVTM and ANQGSEA. CDR3 sequence (DNA): TGCAGCGTCTCCGCCGGGGGGCTAGATAATTCACCCCTCCACTTT. It specifies CSVSAGGLDNSPLHF.

The chain recombines TRBV5-4 with TRBJ2-7; D is perhaps TRBD1 or TRBD2 (5 bases each). The CDR3 sequence is 17 residues long. CDR1 and CDR2 (germline): SGHNT, YYREEE (reference sequence). Trimming took 4 bases from V and 8 from J, leaving 28 bases between them. The CDR3 nucleotides are TGTGCCAGCAGCGGTCGAGGGGCGGGTGCTTACAATTCTCAGCAGTACTTC. Translation gives CASSGRGAGAYNSQQYF.

The chain employs TRBV7-2 and TRBJ1-6; 9 bases align to TRBD1. V lost 5 bases and J lost 10; bases outside the gene matches: 9. The CDR3 sequence is 15 residues long. Per germline, CDR1 SGHTA and CDR2 FQGNSA. CDR3 sequence: CASSLVRTGDSPLHF. The CDR3, as DNA: TGTGCCAGCAGCCTAGTCAGGACAGGGGACTCACCCCTCCACTTT.

The V call is TRBV13, the J call TRBJ2-3; D is perhaps TRBD2 (6 bases). Germline-derived CDR1 and CDR2 are PRHDT and FYEKMQ (reference sequence). The CDR3 is made up of 17 amino acids. Deletions cut 3 bases from V and 1 base from J, with 17 bases between. The CDR3 is CASSFLADSGGTDTQYF. CDR3 nucleotide sequence: TGTGCCAGCAGCTTTTTGGCCGATAGCGGAGGCACAGATACGCAGTATTTT.

This CDR3 reads CASSLTLSSSYNEQFF. As DNA, the CDR3 is TGTGCCAGCAGCCTTACATTGTCTAGCTCCTACAATGAGCAGTTCTTC. V and J are TRBV7-2 and TRBJ2-1; D not resolved. The germline V gene has CDR1 SGHTA and CDR2 FQGNSA. This CDR3 has 16 residues. V lost 5 bases and J lost 0, with 14 bases in between.

This chain uses TRBV5-6 with TRBJ1-1, with TRBD1 matching 8 bases. Trimming removed 4 bases from V and 2 bases from J; junction bases left unmatched: 10. Looked up from germline, CDR1 is SGHDT and CDR2 is YYEEEE. This CDR3 has 16 amino acids. CDR3 nucleotides: TGTGCCAGCAGCCCCAGGACACAGGGGGGTAACACTGAAGCTTTCTTT. This sequence encodes CASSPRTQGGNTEAFF.

This clone was seen just once. This chain uses TRBV9 with TRBJ1-6; no reliable D call. CDR3 size: 13 residues. From germline, CDR1 is SGDLS and CDR2 YYNGEE. V was shortened by 3 bases and J by 6 bases, with 7 bases between the two germline ends. The CDR3 bases are TGTGCCAGCAGCGGCGGATTTAATTCACCCCTCCACTTT. Translating it yields CASSGGFNSPLHF.

The chain carries TRBV28 and TRBJ2-7; TRBD2 might be the D (6 bases). Germline V CDR1 and CDR2: MDHEN, SYDVKM. This CDR3 is 16 amino acids long. V lost 1 base to trimming and J lost 6 bases, with 19 bases between them. The CDR3 nucleotides read TGTGCCAGCAGTTTATCCGGGGGAAAAGGGGAGACCGAGCAGTACTTC. Amino acids: CASSLSGGKGETEQYF.